This T cell receptor beta chain was found in a study of shared clonotypes between healthy human individuals (dated by TCRdb to 2018 to 2020). Background for the entire study: A few men and a couple of women, aged 18 to 49 years, made up the cohort. For each donor, CD4 naive and CD4 memory were each given three plates, CD8 naive was given two plates, and CD8 memory was given one plate. Blood TCR repertoires of about five healthy adults were deeply sequenced to estimate repertoire size and the extent of clonotype sharing between individuals. Libraries were prepared and TCR repertoires were sequenced by different laboratories using diverse techniques, in order to increase sequencing depth and limit assay-specific biases. Each donor's leukapheresis produced roughly between about 0.9 and 9.5 billion PBMCs.

On this clone: Its antigen specificity is not known. One base away there is no much larger clone; base qualities are not given.

Using the deep immunoSEQ assay, multiplex PCR amplified TCR CDR3 regions from genomic DNA. Genomic DNA extracted from each cell subset was distributed evenly over all wells of several immunoSEQ 96-well plates, and each plate served as one replicate. For sorted subsets, each replicate PCR was loaded with about 200 ng genomic DNA, equivalent to 30,000 to 35,000 T cell genomes. Purified libraries were measured with a Qubit 3.0 fluorometer, size-checked on a Bioanalyzer 2100, and measured again with the KAPA Library Quantification kit. Every immunoSEQ 96-well plate was sequenced on a dedicated single-read 150-cycle Illumina NextSeq 550 flow cell. The paper's processing steps were these. Because the immunoSEQ output held only junctional sequences and lacked quality scores, the filtering could not match the filtering applied to full-length reads. To assign V/J genes and CDR3, sequences were annotated using PyIR, a Python wrapper for IgBLAST v1.9, with IMGT germline references. Any read was removed if the V/J assignment was weak (E-value above 1e-6), the CDR3 was missing, or the read contained stop codons, out-of-frame junctions, or ambiguous translated residues. V3J clonotypes were defined as sequences sharing the same inferred V gene, J gene, and CDR3 amino acid sequence. Percentage overlap between repertoires was calculated by dividing the number of shared unique clonotypes by the size of the smaller repertoire. Richness of each repertoire was evaluated using RTK rarefaction, the Chao1 estimator, and Recon v2.1 estimates of unobserved clonotypes. OLGA was used to compute generation probabilities for all TCRbeta clonotypes that the gDNA method yielded from a few donors. TCRdb stores this immuneACCESS table with in-frame sequences only. Part of the clones is absent; in the studies checked, under half of the shortfall reflects unresolved V genes, and no reason is known for the rest. V and J calls plus clone size are reproduced from that table; the DNA served to infer D and trimming. Here the sample has about 2 million clones; roughly 95% occur a single time. Of the sample, around 1.1% falls within the top ten clones.

General findings and caveats noted by the study authors: Estimated clonotype richness was generally larger for naive than for memory subsets. Sampling was restricted to blood, and TCR repertoires in tissues likely differ from the TCR repertoires found in blood. Across a few donors, about 5.2% of naive CD4, around 3.3% of naive CD8, roughly 2.2% of memory CD4, and 0.4% to 0.45% of memory CD8 clonotypes were shared. Pairwise subsampling led to the expectation that sequencing depth would affect the degree of clonotype sharing among donors. Rarefaction of sorted-subset datasets indicated incomplete sequencing despite the large sequencing depth. The genetic and exposure-history diversity represented was limited by the small number of donors. Clonotypes shared by all four sorted-subset donors showed higher generation probabilities than non-shared clonotypes.

For the CD8 naive samples, CD45RO-negative cells were positively selected for CCR7, yielding a CD45RA+CCR7+ population from which TemRA cells were excluded. The donors were healthy, HIV-negative adults who had no recently reported acute infections or vaccinations. Only Caucasian adults living in Nashville, Tennessee, USA were represented among the donors. Blood was obtained by leukapheresis, after which PBMCs were separated by Ficoll-Histopaque density gradient centrifugation and cryopreserved in liquid nitrogen vapor phase. Analytical flow cytometry was used to check the purity and quantity of every magnetically sorted T cell population. From each sorted fraction, genomic DNA was isolated and quantified by UV absorbance on a Nanodrop 2000c. The sequencing input was naive CD8+ T cells sorted from blood. Explained via the paper, the cell subset or site label denotes: CD45RA+CCR7+. The TCR sequence derives from a young man in good health.

The nucleotide sequence reads TGTGCCAGCAGCCAAGATCCCCCGGCGAACACTGAAGCTTTCTTT. This codes for CASSQDPPANTEAFF. The sequence joins TRBV4-2 to TRBJ1-1; no confident D gene assignment can be made. The germline V gene supplies CDR1 LGHNA and CDR2 YNFKEQ. There are 15 amino acids in the CDR3, from cysteine to phenylalanine inclusive. CDR3 DNA is the only sequence kept; it has 45 bases, read in frame from the first base. Trimming takes 0 bases from V and 1 base from J, and the germline ends sit 9 bases apart.